Listed below are T cell receptor beta chains from one sample, sequenced in a study of blood T cell dynamics during melanoma immunotherapy. Here immunoSEQ multiplex PCR was the method, and the copy in TCRdb shows in-frame clones only, minus some. This sample has 400 to 500 clones; less than 85% occur once, and the top ten carry 40% to 50%. Here the sequenced sample was cell-free DNA from blood, taken from a patient treated with checkpoint blockade. The receptors stem from a human donor with melanoma. Each CDR3 is given with its conserved first and last residue. D genes are given only for firm matches. Expanded clones are given a class, and other clones once, few, many or no size at all.

CDR3 length | J gene | V gene | D gene | clone size | CDR3 protein | CDR3 DNA
13 | TRBJ1-6 | TRBV10-3 | . | . | CAISLGSNSPLHF | TGTGCCATCAGTTTGGGGAGTAATTCACCCCTCCACTTT
17 | TRBJ2-1 | TRBV7-8 | TRBD1 | . | CASSLDRTSSSYNEQFF | TGTGCCAGCAGCTTGGACAGGACCTCGTCCTCCTACAATGAGCAGTTCTTC
15 | TRBJ1-2 | TRBV2 | . | . | CASSEASGGSYGYTF | TGTGCCAGCAGTGAAGCGAGCGGGGGCAGCTATGGCTACACCTTC
16 | TRBJ1-2 | TRBV27 | TRBD1 | . | CASSYGVAGGIYGYTF | TGCGCCAGCAGTTACGGGGTGGCAGGGGGGATCTATGGCTACACCTTC
13 | TRBJ1-2 | TRBV2 | . | hyperexpanded | CARSGEGLYGYTF | TGTGCCAGATCTGGGGAGGGACTCTATGGCTACACCTTC
18 | TRBJ2-6 | TRBV7-4 | . | . | CASSRPGYSQSRANVLTF | TGTGCCAGCAGCAGGCCTGGTTACTCACAAAGTCGGGCCAACGTCCTGACTTTC
15 | TRBJ1-2 | TRBV30 | . | . | CAWSVRLGVGHGYTF | TGTGCCTGGAGTGTAAGGTTAGGGGTCGGTCATGGCTACACCTTC
14 | TRBJ1-1 | TRBV25-1 | . | few | CASGKLSENTEAFF | TGTGCCAGCGGCAAACTCTCAGAGAACACTGAAGCTTTCTTT
13 | TRBJ1-2 | TRBV5-6 | . | . | CASIPGEGHGYTF | TGTGCCAGCATCCCGGGCGAGGGACATGGCTACACCTTC
15 | TRBJ2-5 | TRBV21-1 | . | . | CASSKGAGGLGEQYF | TGTGCCAGCAGCAAAGGAGCGGGGGGGCTTGGAGAGCAGTACTTC
16 | TRBJ2-6 | TRBV19 | TRBD1 | once | CASSGTGGSGANVLTF | TGTGCCAGTTCCGGGACAGGGGGCTCTGGGGCCAACGTCCTGACTTTC
14 | TRBJ2-5 | TRBV27 | . | . | CASSLGRLQETQYF | TGTGCCAGCAGTTTAGGTCGGCTACAAGAGACCCAGTACTTC
15 | TRBJ2-7 | TRBV21-1 | . | . | CASSVLLHVLDEQYF | TGTGCCAGCAGCGTCCTGCTACACGTGTTAGACGAGCAGTACTTC
16 | TRBJ1-2 | TRBV30 | . | . | CAWSVHRVPRGHGYTF | TGTGCCTGGAGTGTACATAGGGTTCCTCGGGGTCATGGCTACACCTTC
15 | TRBJ2-3 | TRBV19 | TRBD1 | . | CASRRPGQGIDTQYF | TGTGCCAGTAGACGACCGGGACAGGGGATAGATACGCAGTATTTT
16 | TRBJ1-5 | TRBV11-2 | . | . | CASSPIEARIHQPQHF | TGTGCCAGCAGCCCCATAGAGGCCCGAATCCATCAGCCCCAGCATTTT
15 | TRBJ2-5 | TRBV4-2 | . | . | CASSQDRGGEETQYF | TGTGCCAGCAGCCAAGATAGGGGAGGTGAAGAGACCCAGTACTTC
15 | TRBJ1-6 | TRBV5-6 | TRBD1 | once | CASSLEQGRASPLHF | TGTGCCAGCAGCTTGGAACAGGGGAGAGCTTCACCCCTCCACTTT
11 | TRBJ2-4 | TRBV19 | . | once | CASSVENIQYF | TGTGCCAGTAGTGTTGAAAACATTCAGTACTTC
16 | TRBJ1-2 | TRBV27 | TRBD1 | . | CASSYGVAGGIYGYTF | TGTGCCAGCAGTTACGGGGTGGCAGGGGGGATCTATGGCTACACCTTC
15 | TRBJ1-5 | TRBV9 | . | . | CASSPGTGIYQPQHF | TGTGCCAGCAGCCCCGGGACCGGGATTTATCAGCCCCAGCATTTT
14 | TRBJ2-1 | TRBV6-5 | TRBD1 | once | CASRGTGRYNEQFF | TGTGCCAGCAGGGGGACAGGGCGATACAATGAGCAGTTCTTC
19 | TRBJ2-3 | TRBV4-1 | TRBD2 | hyperexpanded | CASSQLPGLAGGPGDTQYF | TGCGCCAGCAGCCAGCTCCCGGGACTAGCGGGGGGGCCCGGAGATACGCAGTATTTT
12 | TRBJ1-2 | TRBV10-3 | . | few | CATLDMNYGYTF | TGTGCCACCCTCGACATGAACTATGGCTACACCTTC
14 | TRBJ1-5 | TRBV10-3 | TRBD1 | . | CAIRDGQGHQPQHF | TGTGCCATCAGGGATGGACAGGGACATCAGCCCCAGCATTTT